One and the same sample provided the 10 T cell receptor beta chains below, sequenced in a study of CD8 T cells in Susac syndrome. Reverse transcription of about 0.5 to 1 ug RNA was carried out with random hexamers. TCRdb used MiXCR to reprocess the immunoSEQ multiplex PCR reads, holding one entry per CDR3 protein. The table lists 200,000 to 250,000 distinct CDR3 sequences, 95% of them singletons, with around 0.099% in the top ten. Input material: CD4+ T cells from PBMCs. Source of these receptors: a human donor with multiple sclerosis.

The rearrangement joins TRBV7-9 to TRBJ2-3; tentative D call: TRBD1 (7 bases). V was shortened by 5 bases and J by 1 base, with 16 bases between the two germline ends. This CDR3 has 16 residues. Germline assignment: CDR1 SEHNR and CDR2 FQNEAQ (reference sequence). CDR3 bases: TGTGCCAGCAGCCGCAGGGGGGACACCCGCACAGATACGCAGTATTTT. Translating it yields CASSRRGDTRTDTQYF.

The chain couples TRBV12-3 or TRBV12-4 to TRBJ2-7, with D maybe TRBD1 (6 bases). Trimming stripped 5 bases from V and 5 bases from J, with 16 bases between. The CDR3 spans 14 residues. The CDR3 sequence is CASSLNRVSDEQYF. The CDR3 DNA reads TGTGCCAGCAGTCTCAACAGGGTATCGGACGAGCAGTACTTC.

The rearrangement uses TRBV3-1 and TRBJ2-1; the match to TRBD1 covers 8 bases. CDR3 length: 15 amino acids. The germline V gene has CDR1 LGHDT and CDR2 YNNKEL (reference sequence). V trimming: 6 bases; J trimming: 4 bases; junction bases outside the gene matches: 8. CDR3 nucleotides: TGTGCCAGCAGTCGACAGGGGCCGTCTTACAATGAGCAGTTCTTC. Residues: CASSRQGPSYNEQFF.

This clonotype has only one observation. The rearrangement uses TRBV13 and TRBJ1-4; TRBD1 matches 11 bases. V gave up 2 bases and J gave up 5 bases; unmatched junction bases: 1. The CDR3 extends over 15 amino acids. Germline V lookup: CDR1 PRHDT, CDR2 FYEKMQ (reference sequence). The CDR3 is CASSLRDRGNEKLFF. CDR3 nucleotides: TGTGCCAGCAGCTTAAGGGACAGGGGGAATGAAAAACTGTTTTTT.

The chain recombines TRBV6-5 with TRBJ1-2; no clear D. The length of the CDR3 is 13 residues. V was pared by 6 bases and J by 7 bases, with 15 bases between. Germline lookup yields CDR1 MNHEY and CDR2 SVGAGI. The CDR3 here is CASRPPGSGGYTF. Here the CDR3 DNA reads TGTGCCAGCAGACCTCCCGGGTCTGGTGGCTACACCTTC.

CDR3 sequence reads: CASHPLAGGPPEYF. The CDR3 DNA follows: TGTGCCAGCCATCCACTAGCGGGAGGCCCCCCGGAGTACTTC. V gene TRBV28 combines with J gene TRBJ2-7; 12 bases are a match to TRBD2. Germline V gene sequence: CDR1 MDHEN, CDR2 SYDVKM. V shed 8 bases and J 11 bases; nucleotides not matched to a gene: 13. This CDR3 comprises 14 residues.

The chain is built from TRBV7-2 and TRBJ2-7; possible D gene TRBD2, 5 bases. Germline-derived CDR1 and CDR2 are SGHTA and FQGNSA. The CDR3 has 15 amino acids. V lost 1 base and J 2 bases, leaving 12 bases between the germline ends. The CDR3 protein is CASSLVLATAYEQYF. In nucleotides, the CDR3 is TGTGCCAGCAGCTTAGTGCTAGCCACCGCCTACGAGCAGTACTTC.

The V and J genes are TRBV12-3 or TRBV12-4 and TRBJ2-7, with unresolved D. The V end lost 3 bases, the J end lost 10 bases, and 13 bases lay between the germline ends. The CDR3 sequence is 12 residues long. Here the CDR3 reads CASSLPLSLQYF. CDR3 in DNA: TGTGCCAGCAGTTTGCCCTTAAGCCTCCAGTACTTC.

The CDR3 here is CASSLVGRGSFNQPQHF. CDR3 sequence (DNA): TGTGCCAGCAGCTTAGTTGGCAGGGGGTCCTTCAATCAGCCCCAGCATTTT. The chain couples TRBV7-9 to TRBJ1-5, with 7 bases that match TRBD1. CDR1 and CDR2 from the germline V gene are SEHNR and FQNEAQ (reference sequence). The CDR3 covers 17 residues. V was pared by 1 base and J by 3 bases, with 9 bases of the junction left unmatched. The complete variable domain, with remaining parts taken from reference TRBV7-9 and TRBJ1-5, reads DTGVSQNPRHKITKRGQNVTFRCDPISEHNRLYWYRQTLGQGPEFLTYFQNEAQLEKSRLLSDRFSAERPKGSFSTLEIQRTEQGDSAMYLCASSLVGRGSFNQPQHFGDGTRLSIL.

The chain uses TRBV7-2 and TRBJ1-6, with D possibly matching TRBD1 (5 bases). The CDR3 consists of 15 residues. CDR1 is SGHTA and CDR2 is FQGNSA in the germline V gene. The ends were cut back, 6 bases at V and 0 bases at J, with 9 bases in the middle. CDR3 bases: TGTGCCAGCAGTCAGGGTTTCTCCTATAATTCACCCCTCCACTTT. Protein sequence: CASSQGFSYNSPLHF.